Included here is one TCR beta chain sequence, with context. As processed by the authors: Reference gene primer amplification gave nucleated cell count estimates. The method was immunoSEQ multiplex PCR; TCRdb's version includes in-frame clones alone and lacks a portion of them. V, J and clone size reflect that table, while D and trimming were determined from the DNA. The sample carries tens of thousands of clones, more than 85% recorded once. These data belong to a study of blood T cell repertoires in COVID-19. Overall study context: Spain, Italy and the United States supplied samples that represented acute and convalescent COVID-19. The cDNA or gDNA used as material had been derived from T cells, B-cell-depleted T cells, or PBMCs.

The receptor was isolated from a woman at least 80 years old with acute or convalescent COVID-19. Input material: peripheral blood.

The CDR3, as DNA: TGTGCCTGGAGTCTAAGAAGAAACACCATATATTTT. It is translated as CAWSLRRNTIYF. V gene TRBV30 combines with J gene TRBJ1-3, with unresolved D. The CDR3 is 12 amino acids. The V and J ends lost 2 bases and 5 bases respectively, with 7 bases between them. CDR1 and CDR2 (germline): GTSNPN, SVGIG (reference sequence).